This record covers a single T cell receptor beta chain. The target antigen is unknown. This entry is derived from a study of blood T cells in healthy people across ages. The wider study: About one barcoded beta molecule per two T cells came from capture by template switching.

Alongside a J-beta primer mix, a sample-barcoded 5' primer served in a second PCR lasting about 7 to 12 cycles. Every cDNA molecule carried a tag from a template-switch adaptor bearing 12 random nucleotides. MiXCR, run by TCRdb on the 5' RACE reads, gives a single entry per CDR3 protein. Of roughly 1,800,000 distinct CDR3 sequences listed, 40% to 55% are singletons. Germline V gene sequence: CDR1 SEHNR, CDR2 FQNEAQ (reference sequence). The trim removed 1 base at V and 3 bases at J, leaving 8 bases unmatched. The CDR3 runs to 16 residues. Study results and limitations: PBMCs went unsorted, and a conclusive naive versus antigen-experienced comparison was therefore prevented. It was the long-lived donors that had more naive CD4+ cells and higher diversity than aged donors.

The rearrangement uses TRBV7-9 and TRBJ2-5, with TRBD2 matching over 7 bases. This TCR came from a woman between 35 and 50 years old in good health. The sequencing input was blood. The CDR3 region is CASSLGSGGGEETQYF. The CDR3 DNA follows: TGTGCCAGCAGCTTAGGGTCTGGGGGGGGAGAAGAGACCCAGTACTTC.